This T cell receptor (beta chain) came from a study of blood T cell repertoires in COVID-19 (dated by TCRdb to 2018 to 2020). For the wider study: Samples from collaborators originated in the United States, Italy and Spain and spanned both the acute and convalescent phases of COVID-19. The sample metadata nearly always contained a de-identified subject ID, COVID-19 status, age in years and sex. Deeply sampled blood TCRbeta repertoires from subjects exposed to, actively infected with, or recovered from COVID-19 were included in the dataset. The repertoires were released in a freely available public database meant as a resource for research on the immune response to SARS-CoV-2. The material from the prospective study consisted of cDNA or gDNA derived from T cells, B-cell-depleted T cells, or PBMCs. Where available, HLA class I and class II types were obtained from metadata supplied by the sample provider rather than from assay-based typing. The samples were drawn from the first 160 participants of the ongoing ImmuneRACE study and from 1,200 or so subjects provided by 6 global collaborators. Overall results and qualifications from the work: The quantity of clinical and demographic metadata differed by source and by participant and was supplied without curation.

TCRbeta CDR3 regions were amplified from genomic DNA by means of the immunoSEQ Assay, a bias-controlled multiplex PCR. Processing in the source paper ran as follows. Nucleated cell counts per sample were estimated from amplification of reference gene primers within the assay. Sequence reads were collapsed and filtered to measure the absolute abundance of every unique TCRbeta CDR3 rearrangement. Productive Simpson clonality was computed per sample as the square root of Simpson's diversity index over productive rearrangements. TCRdb took over this immuneACCESS table, retaining in-frame rearrangements with V and J assigned. Such tables are incomplete; in checked studies, under half of the missing clones stem from an unresolved V gene, and the remainder is unexplained. V and J calls and clone size are as listed in that table; D and trimming were resolved from the DNA. The sample table holds 150,000 or so clones, of which over 70% were seen once. Of the sample, 9.5% to 11% falls within the top ten clones.

Participants in the prospective study were enrolled through a virtual design, were aged 18 to 89 years, and lived in roughly 24 United States geographic areas. In the prospective study, cohorts were assigned on the basis of participant-reported clinical history obtained from a screening survey and a study questionnaire. Recovered participants in ImmuneRACE Cohort 3 were defined by two consecutive negative NP/OP PCR tests, clearance by a healthcare professional, or resolution of symptoms. In the prospective study, mobile phlebotomists collected whole blood, serum and a nasopharyngeal or oropharyngeal swab from each participant. Participants in the prospective study had the option to provide additional blood draws and questionnaires over a roughly 2-month period. Before DNA extraction, prospective study blood samples were shipped either frozen or at room temperature. For this clone: It has no known antigen specificity. No base quality information exists; no much larger clone differs at one position.

Germline trimming amounts to 8 bases on V and 8 bases on J, with 9 as the count of junction bases outside the gene matches. CDR1 PRHDT and CDR2 FYEKMQ were looked up in the germline V gene (reference sequence). From its cysteine to its phenylalanine, the CDR3 spans 15 amino acids. Kept here is only the CDR3 DNA, which spans 45 bases and is read in frame from base 1. The chain is encoded by TRBV13 joined to TRBJ2-1, and TRBD2 matches 13 of the central bases. Sequencing used PBMCs or T cells enriched from blood (not recorded which). The clonotype comes from a man aged 50-60 years who had recovered from COVID-19. Read as DNA, the sequence is TGTGCCAGCGTGTTGTGGACTAGCGGGAGAGATGAGCAGTTCTTC. It encodes CASVLWTSGRDEQFF.